The source of this T cell receptor beta chain is a study of blood T cell repertoires in COVID-19. Trimming cost V 3 bases and J 6 bases; bases outside gene matches: 10. Germline loops: CDR1 MNHNS, CDR2 SASEGT. The CDR3 consists of 16 residues. Authors' analysis steps: Reference gene primer amplification in the assay estimated nucleated cell counts. The data were produced by immunoSEQ multiplex PCR, yet TCRdb's version contains in-frame clones alone and is incomplete. Clone size and the V and J calls come from that table; the DNA yielded D and trimming. The profile covers 120,000 to 150,000 clones, with approximately 90% appearing a single time and around 1.3% taken by the ten largest.

Sequenced material: PBMCs or T cells enriched from blood (not recorded which). The clonotype originates from a woman in her twenties or thirties with acute COVID-19. V is TRBV6-1 and J is TRBJ2-1; 8 nucleotides align to TRBD2. CDR3 in amino acids: CASSDGAGVYSNEQFF. The CDR3 DNA reads as TGTGCCAGCAGTGATGGAGCGGGAGTATATAGCAATGAGCAGTTCTTC.